The 15 T cell receptor beta chains below come from one sample, sequenced in a study of human T cells and chemical hapten exposure. The study used a library that attached unique molecular identifiers to individual cDNA molecules. TCRdb reanalysed the reads using MiXCR and keeps one entry per CDR3 protein. The profile shows around 120,000 distinct CDR3 sequences, less than 10% of them singletons. Total RNA came from unfractionated whole blood. The sample consisted of whole blood. The receptors were sampled from a human donor in good health. Some clones in this sample may be carry-over from other donors' samples.

The chain recombines TRBV14 with TRBJ2-1; 8 bases agree with TRBD1. The V segment lost 4 bases and the J segment 7 bases; nucleotides outside the gene matches: 15. CDR3 length: 17 amino acids. Germline V CDR1 and CDR2: SGHDN, FVKESK. For the CDR3, the DNA is TGTGCCAGCAGCCCCTCCGGGGTAAGGACAGGGTTGAATGAGCAGTTCTTC. This sequence encodes CASSPSGVRTGLNEQFF. The whole variable domain, filled in from reference TRBV14 and TRBJ2-1, reads EAGVTQFPSHSVIEKGQTVTLRCDPISGHDNLYWYRRVMGKEIKFLLHFVKESKQDESGMPNNRFLAERTGGTYSTLKVQPAELEDSGVYFCASSPSGVRTGLNEQFFGPGTRLTVL.

In the case of this clonotype: This clone may be a read error of a much larger clone one base away. The chain joins TRBV20-1 to TRBJ2-6; D is undetermined. The CDR3 length is 14 residues. Germline V gene data show CDR1 as DFQATT and CDR2 as SNEGSKA (reference sequence). CDR3: CSAPTFSGVNVLTF. The CDR3 DNA follows: TGCAGTGCTCCAACCTTCTCTGGGGTCAACGTCCTGACTTTC.

This chain joins TRBV6-5 and TRBJ1-5; D not certain. Germline-derived CDR1 and CDR2 are MNHEY and SVGAGI. This CDR3 contains 14 residues. The V end lost 0 bases, the J end lost 7 bases, and 10 bases lay between the germline ends. The DNA for the CDR3 is TGTGCCAGCAGTTACTCGCGGTGGAGCCAGCCCCAGCATTTT. Residues: CASSYSRWSQPQHF.

This clonotype has at least ten counts. The chain employs TRBV10-3 and TRBJ1-3; D perhaps matches TRBD1 (6 bases). Germline V lookup: CDR1 ENHRY, CDR2 SYGVKD. The CDR3 is made up of 15 amino acids. The ends were cut back, 8 bases at V and 0 bases at J, with 14 bases in the middle. For the CDR3, the DNA is TGTGCCATCGGAGCAGGGGACCACTCTGGAAACACCATATATTTT. It specifies CAIGAGDHSGNTIYF.

This clonotype was counted many times. V and J are TRBV6-6 and TRBJ1-1; 7 bases map to TRBD1. The V gene end was trimmed by 2 bases and the J gene end by 4 bases; junction bases not matched to a gene: 1. The CDR3 consists of 13 residues. Germline V CDR1 and CDR2: MNHNY, SVGAGI (reference sequence). The DNA of the CDR3 is TGTGCCAGCAGTTACCAGGGGGGCACTGAAGCTTTCTTT. It is translated as CASSYQGGTEAFF.

In this sample, this clonotype turned up a few times. The gene calls are TRBV12-3 or TRBV12-4 and TRBJ1-2, with D unclear. V gave up 3 bases and J gave up 4 bases, with 9 bases separating them. CDR3 length equals 13 residues. The DNA for the CDR3 is TGTGCCAGCAGTTTGGCAGGAACCTATGGCTACACCTTC. It is translated as CASSLAGTYGYTF.

This clonotype was observed many times. V usage is TRBV10-3 and J usage is TRBJ2-3; 7 nucleotides agree with TRBD2. The germline V gene encodes CDR1 ENHRY and CDR2 SYGVKD. Trimming removed 3 bases from V and 0 bases from J; junction bases left unmatched: 3. The CDR3 length is 15 residues. CDR3 loop: CAISDGGSSTDTQYF. As DNA, the CDR3 is TGTGCCATCAGTGATGGCGGGAGCAGCACAGATACGCAGTATTTT.

The chain couples TRBV6-5 to TRBJ1-1, with 7 bases lining up with TRBD1. J gave up 0 bases and V 5 bases, and 6 bases lay outside the gene matches. This CDR3 is built from 15 residues. Germline-derived CDR1 and CDR2 are MNHEY and SVGAGI. CDR3 loop: CASSQGQNLNTEAFF. The DNA for the CDR3 is TGTGCCAGCAGTCAGGGACAGAACTTGAACACTGAAGCTTTCTTT.

This clonotype was observed many times. The V and J genes are TRBV7-9 and TRBJ1-4; D gene ambiguous. Germline values: CDR1 SEHNR, CDR2 FQNEAQ (reference sequence). Trimming removed 3 bases from V and 8 bases from J, with 13 bases in between. The CDR3 length is 14 residues. CDR3 in DNA: TGTGCCAGCAGCTTCAAGGGCCCGGGGGAAAAACTGTTTTTT. This translates into CASSFKGPGEKLFF.

This clonotype has only a few counts. The V and J genes are TRBV20-1 and TRBJ2-5; the match to TRBD1 covers 10 bases. The CDR3 is made up of 13 amino acids. With V trimmed by 6 bases and J by 5 bases, 6 bases remained unmatched. Germline V gene lookup returns CDR1 DFQATT and CDR2 SNEGSKA (reference sequence). The CDR3 region is CSARQGASETQYF. The CDR3 DNA reads TGCAGTGCGCGACAGGGGGCGAGCGAGACCCAGTACTTC.

J is TRBJ2-7 and V is TRBV20-1, with D unclear. CDR3 length equals 12 residues. Germline values: CDR1 DFQATT, CDR2 SNEGSKA (reference sequence). Trimming shortened V by 3 bases and J by 4 bases, and 10 bases separated the two germline ends. The CDR3 DNA follows: TGCAGTGCTAGGTCGCGTGGGTACGAGCAGTACTTC. Residues: CSARSRGYEQYF.

This chain connects TRBV20-1 to TRBJ1-1; TRBD1 might be the D (5 bases). The V gene's germline CDR1 is DFQATT and CDR2 SNEGSKA (reference sequence). V was clipped by 3 bases and J by 4 bases, with 9 bases between them. This CDR3 is built from 12 residues. The CDR3: CSASLGGTEAFF. The CDR3 DNA reads as TGCAGTGCTAGCCTCGGGGGCACTGAAGCTTTCTTT.

This clonotype was found a few times. The chain uses TRBV7-6 and TRBJ2-1; 8 positions match TRBD2. The junction had 12 bases not matched to a gene; V was cut back by 5 bases and J by 0 bases. Germline V gene sequence: CDR1 SGHVS, CDR2 FNYEAQ. This CDR3 contains 18 residues. CDR3 sequence: CASSLYPGGGHSYNEQFF. In DNA form, the CDR3 reads TGTGCCAGCAGCCTTTATCCCGGGGGGGGTCACTCCTACAATGAGCAGTTCTTC.

There are a few counts of this clonotype. Written as DNA, the CDR3 is TGCGCCAGCAGCGGGAGGGCGGGAGTGGAGACCCAGTACTTC. Amino acids: CASSGRAGVETQYF. The chain couples TRBV5-1 to TRBJ2-5, with TRBD2 matching 7 bases. The J segment lost 5 bases and the V segment lost 4 bases, leaving 8 bases of the junction unmatched. CDR3 size: 14 residues. In germline, CDR1 is SGHRS, CDR2 YFSETQ. Combining the CDR3 with reference TRBV5-1 and TRBJ2-5 gives the whole variable domain KAGVTQTPRYLIKTRGQQVTLSCSPISGHRSVSWYQQTPGQGLQFLFEYFSETQRNKGNFPGRFSGRQFSNSRSEMNVSTLELGDSALYLCASSGRAGVETQYFGPGTRLLVL.

This clonotype was observed at least ten times. The chain couples TRBV6-1 to TRBJ1-1, with D perhaps matching TRBD1 (5 bases). The V end lost 8 bases, the J end lost 6 bases, and 16 bases lay between the germline ends. From germline, CDR1 is MNHNS and CDR2 SASEGT. CDR3 size: 13 residues. The CDR3 DNA reads TGTGCCAGCGGCAACTCCGGGGGACCTGAAGCTTTCTTT. It codes for CASGNSGGPEAFF.